The next 25 T cell receptor beta chains were all read from a single sample in a study of blood T cells in healthy people across ages. A second PCR of about 6 to 12 cycles used a sample-barcoded 5' primer and a J-beta primer mix. TCRdb reprocessed the 5' RACE reads with MiXCR, giving one entry per CDR3 protein. This table holds about 1.6 million distinct CDR3 sequences, around 36% found once. The sample was blood. Every receptor here comes from a woman younger than 45 in good health.

This clonotype was recorded only once. The genes are TRBV28 and TRBJ1-2; the match to TRBD1 covers 11 bases. Trimming took 1 base from V and 7 from J; bases not matched to a gene: 11. Germline values: CDR1 MDHEN, CDR2 SYDVKM. The CDR3 has 17 amino acids. CDR3 region: CASSLFEGQGVKGGYTF. CDR3 nucleotides: TGTGCCAGCAGTTTATTCGAGGGACAGGGGGTAAAAGGTGGCTACACCTTC.

This clonotype was recorded once. The chain combines TRBV4-1 with TRBJ1-1, with 7 positions matching TRBD1. This CDR3 has 15 amino acids. J gave up 0 bases and V 10 bases, and 11 bases lay outside the gene matches. The germline V gene has CDR1 MGHRA and CDR2 YSYEKL. CDR3 coding DNA: TGCGCCACCCTCCTTAGGGACAGCATGAACACTGAAGCTTTCTTT. Translation: CATLLRDSMNTEAFF.

This clonotype has more than one count but fewer than ten. The chain couples TRBV6-1 to TRBJ1-2, with 7 nucleotides matching TRBD1. V lost 3 bases, J lost 4 bases, and 5 bases stayed unmatched. The CDR3 runs 14 residues. The germline V gene has CDR1 MNHNS and CDR2 SASEGT. DNA for the CDR3: TGTGCCAGCAGTGATACAGGGGAGGCCTATGGCTACACCTTC. Amino acids: CASSDTGEAYGYTF.

This chain joins TRBV6-2 or TRBV6-3 and TRBJ2-2; 10 bases line up with TRBD2. Germline V CDR1 and CDR2: MNHEY, SVGEGT. The V and J ends lost 5 bases and 7 bases, in that order; junction bases with no gene match: 10. CDR3 length equals 16 residues. Here the CDR3 reads CASSATSGQGYGELFF. The CDR3 coding sequence is TGTGCCAGCAGTGCGACTAGCGGGCAAGGGTACGGGGAGCTGTTTTTT.

The chain employs TRBV6-1 and TRBJ2-7; no clear D. CDR3 length: 15 residues. The germline gives CDR1 MNHNS, CDR2 SASEGT. V gave up 5 bases and J gave up 2 bases, with 16 bases separating them. CDR3 amino acids: CASSFTGGSTYEQYF. The CDR3 bases are TGTGCCAGCAGTTTCACGGGCGGTTCCACCTACGAGCAGTACTTC.

This clonotype has just a few counts. V and J are TRBV5-1 and TRBJ2-7; no clear D. The CDR3 totals 12 residues. Germline-derived CDR1 and CDR2 are SGHRS and YFSETQ. Deletions cut 0 bases from V and 9 bases from J, with 10 bases between. The CDR3 coding sequence is TGCGCCAGCAGCTTGGGGGTGGATGTGCAGTACTTC. It is translated as CASSLGVDVQYF.

This clonotype has just a few counts. The CDR3 bases are TGTGCCACGGGACGAAGCACTGAAGCTTTCTTT. Amino acids: CATGRSTEAFF. The chain joins TRBV6-5 to TRBJ1-1; possibly TRBD1 for D (5 bases). The V and J ends lost 10 bases and 4 bases respectively, with 10 bases between them. Germline CDR1 and CDR2: MNHEY and SVGAGI. There are 11 residues in the CDR3.

The chain has TRBV20-1 and TRBJ2-1, with D perhaps TRBD2 (5 bases). V dropped 0 bases and J dropped 0 bases, with 12 bases sitting between them. Germline CDR1 DFQATT, CDR2 SNEGSKA (reference sequence). The CDR3 is 16 residues long. CDR3 sequence reads: CSARDLGGLSYNEQFF. The CDR3 DNA sequence: TGCAGTGCTAGAGACCTGGGCGGGCTCTCCTACAATGAGCAGTTCTTC.

This clonotype was observed a few times. J is TRBJ2-7 and V is TRBV5-5, with 10 bases fitting TRBD2. The length of the CDR3 is 17 residues. From germline, CDR1 is SGHKS and CDR2 YYEKEE (reference sequence). After removal of 1 base from V and 0 bases from J, the junction contained 7 bases not matched to a gene. CDR3 coding DNA: TGTGCCAGCAGCTTGTCTAGCGGGGGTCAAAACTCCTACGAGCAGTACTTC. It is translated as CASSLSSGGQNSYEQYF.

This clonotype has only a few counts. This chain joins TRBV5-1 and TRBJ2-3; no clear D gene. The V end lost 1 base, the J end lost 2 bases, and 11 bases lay between the germline ends. The CDR3 length is 15 residues. CDR1 and CDR2 (germline): SGHRS, YFSETQ. As DNA, the CDR3 is TGCGCCAGCAGCTTGTACTCCGCAGACACAGATACGCAGTATTTT. Translated: CASSLYSADTDTQYF.

The chain has TRBV3-1 and TRBJ2-3, with D perhaps given as TRBD1 or TRBD2 (5 bases each). Germline loops: CDR1 LGHDT, CDR2 YNNKEL (reference sequence). V was trimmed by 1 base and J by 6 bases, leaving 11 bases between them. The CDR3 is 14 amino acids. Here the CDR3 DNA reads TGTGCCAGCAGCCAAGTGGGGGTAGGGGATACGCAGTATTTT. It encodes CASSQVGVGDTQYF.

This clonotype was found a few times. The chain joins TRBV6-5 to TRBJ2-1; 8 nucleotides match TRBD2. The V segment lost 5 bases and the J segment 3 bases; nucleotides outside the gene matches: 9. Germline values: CDR1 MNHEY, CDR2 SVGAGI. CDR3 length: 16 amino acids. Here the CDR3 DNA reads TGTGCCAGCAGTCCTCTGAGCGGGAGAGTCTACAATGAGCAGTTCTTC. Protein sequence: CASSPLSGRVYNEQFF.

The genes are TRBV6-1 and TRBJ2-1, with D possibly TRBD2 on 6 matching bases. From germline, CDR1 is MNHNS and CDR2 SASEGT. V was pared by 9 bases and J by 3 bases, with 21 bases between. The CDR3 sequence is 16 residues long. In DNA form, the CDR3 reads TGTGCCAGTTTCGACTACGGGAGCAGCTTCTACAATGAGCAGTTCTTC. This translates into CASFDYGSSFYNEQFF.

The V call is TRBV7-3, the J call TRBJ2-7; D unclear. The V end was cut by 5 bases, the J end by 12 bases, with 14 bases between. The CDR3 extends over 11 amino acids. Germline loops: CDR1 SGHTA, CDR2 FQGTGA. This CDR3 is CASSPGRDLYF. CDR3 coding DNA: TGTGCCAGCAGCCCCGGTAGAGACCTGTACTTC.

This sequence joins TRBV27 and TRBJ2-1; D tentatively fits TRBD1 or TRBD2 (6 bases each). CDR1 MNHEY and CDR2 SMNVEV come from the germline V gene (reference sequence). This CDR3 region has 17 residues. V lost 2 bases and J lost 8, with 22 bases in between. The CDR3 sequence: CASSLVIGGLSGHEQFF. DNA of the CDR3: TGTGCCAGCAGTTTAGTTATAGGGGGGTTATCAGGCCATGAGCAGTTCTTC.

Ten or more counts support this clonotype. This chain connects TRBV4-1 to TRBJ2-7; the D is unclear. The germline V gene encodes CDR1 MGHRA and CDR2 YSYEKL. The V end lost 4 bases, the J end lost 6 bases, and 16 bases lay between the germline ends. The CDR3 spans 14 residues. CDR3 amino acids: CASSPTRYDIEQYF. Here the CDR3 DNA reads TGCGCCAGCAGCCCCACACGCTACGACATCGAGCAGTACTTC.

Concerning this clonotype itself: This may stem from a read error, because a much larger clone lies one nucleotide away. The J gene is TRBJ2-7, the V gene TRBV9; no definite D call. CDR1 SGDLS and CDR2 YYNGEE come from the germline V gene. This CDR3 is 15 amino acids long. CDR3 nucleotides: TGTGCCAGCAGCGTAGGGCAATCAAGCTCCTACGGGCAGTACTTC. Translating gives CASSVGQSSSYGQYF.

This clonotype was seen more than once but under ten times. The rearrangement uses TRBV5-6 and TRBJ2-5, with a weak D call TRBD2 (5 bases). Germline V gene data show CDR1 as SGHDT and CDR2 as YYEEEE. The CDR3 covers 15 residues. The germline V and J ends were trimmed by 0 bases and 4 bases, with 13 bases remaining between them. DNA of the CDR3: TGTGCCAGCAGCTTGGGGGCCGGGATACGAGAGACCCAGTACTTC. It translates to CASSLGAGIRETQYF.

The chain uses TRBV2 and TRBJ2-6, with D unresolved. Trimming left V 8 bases short and J 0 bases short, with 14 bases between. Germline V gene data show CDR1 as SNHLY and CDR2 as FYNNEI. The CDR3 contains 16 residues. CDR3 sequence: CASFRRPTSGANVLTF. The CDR3 coding sequence is TGTGCCAGCTTCCGGCGTCCCACCTCTGGGGCCAACGTCCTGACTTTC.

The V and J genes are TRBV30 and TRBJ1-1; D unclear. The germline V gene has CDR1 GTSNPN and CDR2 SVGIG (reference sequence). Between the trimmed V and J ends, which lost 0 bases and 1 base, there was a span of 6 bases. The CDR3 contains 13 residues. The CDR3 is CAWSVDANTEAFF. CDR3 sequence (DNA): TGTGCCTGGAGTGTAGACGCGAACACTGAAGCTTTCTTT. The whole variable domain, filled in from reference TRBV30 and TRBJ1-1, reads SQTIHQWPATLVQPVGSPLSLECTVEGTSNPNLYWYRQAAGRGLQLLFYSVGIGQISSEVPQNLSASRPQDRQFILSSKKLLLSDSGFYLCAWSVDANTEAFFGQGTRLTVV.

About this clonotype: This may stem from a read error, because a much larger clone lies one nucleotide away. The V gene is TRBV7-2, the J gene TRBJ2-5; 7 nucleotides line up with TRBD1. The CDR3 extends over 14 amino acids. Germline assignment: CDR1 SGHTA and CDR2 FQGNSA. The J segment lost 4 bases and the V segment lost 4 bases, leaving 6 bases of the junction unmatched. CDR3 region: CASSWTGSRETQYF. For the CDR3, the DNA is TGTGCCAGCAGCTGGACAGGATCACGAGAGACCCAGTACTTC.

The chain carries TRBV3-1 and TRBJ2-1; D call uncertain. The germline CDR1 and CDR2 sequences are LGHDT and YNNKEL (reference sequence). This CDR3 contains 15 residues. Deletions cut 4 bases from V and 5 bases from J, with 15 bases between. The CDR3 is CASSPERVSDNEQFF. As DNA, the CDR3 is TGTGCCAGCAGCCCCGAGAGAGTCTCGGACAATGAGCAGTTCTTC.

V usage is TRBV28 and J usage is TRBJ2-1; 10 bases map to TRBD2. Germline CDR1 MDHEN, CDR2 SYDVKM. This CDR3 spans 17 amino acids. The J segment lost 3 bases and the V segment lost 4 bases, leaving 9 bases of the junction unmatched. CDR3 nucleotide sequence: TGTGCCAGCAGTTCTTCCCTAGCGGGAGATAGCTACAATGAGCAGTTCTTC. Protein sequence: CASSSSLAGDSYNEQFF.

A few counts support this clonotype. The J gene is TRBJ1-2, the V gene TRBV7-2; tentatively, D is TRBD1 (5 bases). This CDR3 region has 16 residues. V was shortened by 5 bases and J by 4 bases, with 20 bases between the two germline ends. CDR1 SGHTA and CDR2 FQGNSA come from the germline V gene. CDR3 in DNA: TGTGCCAGCAGCCCCCTCTTGCGGGAGAGGGGCTATGGCTACACCTTC. Protein: CASSPLLRERGYGYTF.

This clonotype was seen ten or more times. V is TRBV12-3 or TRBV12-4 and J is TRBJ2-7, with 10 nucleotides matching TRBD1. The CDR3 loop spans 15 amino acids. V shed 3 bases and J 5 bases; nucleotides not matched to a gene: 7. CDR3 DNA sequence: TGTGCCAGCAGTTTCCGACAGGGGGCTGGCGACGAGCAGTACTTC. The encoded protein is CASSFRQGAGDEQYF.